In this sample, the clone carrying this T cell receptor (beta chain) turned up once. Its antigen is undetermined. The sample originates from a study of cytomegalovirus exposure and HLA in healthy donors. The PCR had 60 Vbeta and 13 Jbeta primers. Profiled with immunoSEQ multiplex PCR; TCRdb holds only in-frame clones, not every one. Altogether about 180,000 clones are present, approximately 80% being singletons, with the ten largest covering over 2%. The study's findings and limits: Researchers reported in a later analysis that a missense DCLRE1C variant was tied to TCR beta V- and J-gene trimming.

CDR3 length: 15 residues. Germline CDR1 is SNHLY and CDR2 is FYNNEI. The junction had 12 bases not matched to a gene; V was cut back by 7 bases and J by 7 bases. The source material was PBMCs. The chain joins TRBV2 to TRBJ2-1; 8 bases align to TRBD1. This sequence was found in a man aged 55 to 70 in good health and CMV-seronegative. The CDR3: CASTLPDRVMNEQFF. The DNA for the CDR3 is TGTGCCAGCACCTTGCCGGACAGGGTAATGAATGAGCAGTTCTTC.